This T cell receptor beta chain was obtained from a study of patients and donors after allogeneic stem cell transplantation. CDR1 is DFQATT, CDR2 SNEGSKA, per germline (reference sequence). Trimming took 6 bases from V and 4 from J, leaving 20 bases between them. This CDR3 is 15 amino acids long. TCRdb itself ran the RT-PCR reads through MiXCR, one entry per CDR3 protein. The sample contains about a million distinct CDR3 sequences, about a sixth of which appear only once. The receptor comes from a human donor who was either an allogeneic HSCT recipient or a stem cell or donor lymphocyte infusion donor (not recorded which). It is not recorded whose cells these are; they may come from a transplant donor. This sequence joins TRBV20-1 and TRBJ2-3, with D hard to call. Sequenced material: blood, either unsorted or a sorted T cell fraction (not recorded which). For the CDR3, the DNA is TGCAGTGCGGCGCGTTTGCTGCCATACCCAGATACGCAGTATTTT. Amino acid sequence: CSAARLLPYPDTQYF.